A selection of T cell receptor beta chains follows, all from one sample in a study of TIL therapy for anti-PD-1-resistant metastatic lung cancer. Assay used: immunoSEQ multiplex PCR; TCRdb lists only in-frame clones, some missing. The data show more than 9,500 clones, roughly 63% seen once. The sequencing used tumor tissue, collected at baseline. The source is a person aged 25 to 85 with non-small cell lung cancer. The conserved cysteine and the conserved F or W are not part of the CDR3 here. Fields, in order: V gene, CDR3 protein.

TRBV4-1 ASSQVGQGINEQF
TRBV18 ASSPTLTEQY
TRBV19 ASSPPTGSPLH
TRBV7-6 ASSLLPENTGELF
TRBV7-9 ASSLAGGLAIKEADTQY
TRBV12-5 ASGSHTTRGYT
TRBV2 ACNPTGGNQPQH
TRBV28 ASSHPPDRALNEQF
TRBV18 ASSPGNSNQPQH
TRBV6-5 ASSPDLWADEQY
TRBV12-3/TRBV12-4 ASSFGGAQF
TRBV5-1 ASSKQGALNTEAF
TRBV6-4 ASSDSTGGWYEQY
TRBV5-1 ASSLGRGPGQDGYT
TRBV14 ASSPRLAGVDTQY
TRBV27 ASSPFIQGVGGANVLT
TRBV15 ATAAGGGLAEAF
TRBV29-1 SVERGGSGKQY